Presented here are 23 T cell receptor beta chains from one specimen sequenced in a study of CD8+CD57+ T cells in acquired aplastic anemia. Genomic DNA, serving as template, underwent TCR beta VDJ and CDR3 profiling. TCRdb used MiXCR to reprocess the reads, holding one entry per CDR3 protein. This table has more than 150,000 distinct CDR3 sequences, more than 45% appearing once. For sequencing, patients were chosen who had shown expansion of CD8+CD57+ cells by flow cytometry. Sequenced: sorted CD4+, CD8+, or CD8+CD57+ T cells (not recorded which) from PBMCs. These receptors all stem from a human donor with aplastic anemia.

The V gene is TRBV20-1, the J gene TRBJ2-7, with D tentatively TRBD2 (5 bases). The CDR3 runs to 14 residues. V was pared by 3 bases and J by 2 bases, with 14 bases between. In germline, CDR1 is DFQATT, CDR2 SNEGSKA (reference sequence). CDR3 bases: TGCAGTGCTAGGAGGCTGGAGGTCCCCTACGAGCAGTACTTC. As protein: CSARRLEVPYEQYF.

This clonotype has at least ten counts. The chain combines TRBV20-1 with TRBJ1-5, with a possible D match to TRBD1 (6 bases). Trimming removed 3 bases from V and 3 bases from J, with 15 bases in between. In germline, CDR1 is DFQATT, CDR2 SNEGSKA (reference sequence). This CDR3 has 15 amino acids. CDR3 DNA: TGCAGTGCTAGGAGGGCGTGGGACACCAATCAGCCCCAGCATTTT. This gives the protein CSARRAWDTNQPQHF.

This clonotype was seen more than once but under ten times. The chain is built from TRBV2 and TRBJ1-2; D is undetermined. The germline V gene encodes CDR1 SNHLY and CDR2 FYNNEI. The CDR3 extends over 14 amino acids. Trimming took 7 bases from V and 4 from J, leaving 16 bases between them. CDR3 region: CASTSSRSLYGYTF. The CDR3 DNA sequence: TGTGCCAGCACGTCGAGCAGGAGCCTCTATGGCTACACCTTC.

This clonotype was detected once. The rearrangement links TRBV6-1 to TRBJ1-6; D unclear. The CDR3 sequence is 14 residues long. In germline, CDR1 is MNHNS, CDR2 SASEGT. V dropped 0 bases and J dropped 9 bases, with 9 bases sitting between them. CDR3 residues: CASSEAAMGSPLHF. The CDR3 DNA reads TGTGCCAGCAGTGAAGCGGCTATGGGTTCACCCCTCCACTTT.

CDR3 amino acids: CASRQGETDTQYF. CDR3 nucleotide sequence: TGTGCCAGCAGACAAGGAGAGACAGATACGCAGTATTTT. The chain joins TRBV2 to TRBJ2-3; D not resolved. This CDR3 contains 13 residues. Germline CDR1 SNHLY, CDR2 FYNNEI. Trimming pared 6 bases from V and 3 bases from J, leaving 10 bases between.

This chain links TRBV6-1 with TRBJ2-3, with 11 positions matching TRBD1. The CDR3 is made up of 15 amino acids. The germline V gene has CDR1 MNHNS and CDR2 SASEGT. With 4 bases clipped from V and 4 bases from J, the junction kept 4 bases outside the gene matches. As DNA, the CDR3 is TGTGCCAGCAGTGTTGGGGACAGGGGGGCAGATACGCAGTATTTT. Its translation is CASSVGDRGADTQYF.

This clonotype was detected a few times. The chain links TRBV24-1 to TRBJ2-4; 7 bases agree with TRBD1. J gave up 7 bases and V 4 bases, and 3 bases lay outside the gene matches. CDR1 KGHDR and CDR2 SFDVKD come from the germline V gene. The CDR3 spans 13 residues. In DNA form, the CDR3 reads TGTGCCACCAGTGACCCACAGGGGAACATTCAGTACTTC. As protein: CATSDPQGNIQYF.

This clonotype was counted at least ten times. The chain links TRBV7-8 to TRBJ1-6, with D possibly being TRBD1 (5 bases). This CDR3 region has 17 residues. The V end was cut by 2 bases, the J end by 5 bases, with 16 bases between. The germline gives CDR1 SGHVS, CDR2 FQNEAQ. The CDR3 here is CASSLPALGPNNSPLHF. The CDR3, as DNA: TGTGCCAGCAGCTTACCTGCCCTGGGGCCGAATAATTCACCCCTCCACTTT.

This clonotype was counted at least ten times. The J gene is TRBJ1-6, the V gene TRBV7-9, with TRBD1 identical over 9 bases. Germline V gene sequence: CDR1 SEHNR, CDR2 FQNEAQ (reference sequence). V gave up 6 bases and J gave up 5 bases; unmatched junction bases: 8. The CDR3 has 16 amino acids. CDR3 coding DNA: TGTGCCAGCAGTCCCCCCCGGGACAGGGATAATTCACCCCTCCACTTT. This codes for CASSPPRDRDNSPLHF. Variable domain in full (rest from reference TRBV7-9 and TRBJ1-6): DTGVSQNPRHKITKRGQNVTFRCDPISEHNRLYWYRQTLGQGPEFLTYFQNEAQLEKSRLLSDRFSAERPKGSFSTLEIQRTEQGDSAMYLCASSPPRDRDNSPLHFGNGTRLTVT.

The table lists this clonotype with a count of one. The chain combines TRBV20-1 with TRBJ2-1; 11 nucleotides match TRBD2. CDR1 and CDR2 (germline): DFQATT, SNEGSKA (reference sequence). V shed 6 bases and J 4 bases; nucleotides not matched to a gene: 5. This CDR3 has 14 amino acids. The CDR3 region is CSAIGTSGYNEQFF. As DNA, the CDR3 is TGCAGTGCAATTGGGACTAGCGGATACAATGAGCAGTTCTTC.

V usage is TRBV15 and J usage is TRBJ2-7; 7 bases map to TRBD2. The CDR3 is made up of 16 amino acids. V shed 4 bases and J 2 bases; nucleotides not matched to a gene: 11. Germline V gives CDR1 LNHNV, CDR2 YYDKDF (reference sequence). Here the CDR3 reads CATSTHPPAGAYEQYF. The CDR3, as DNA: TGTGCCACCAGCACCCACCCTCCGGCGGGGGCCTACGAGCAGTACTTC.

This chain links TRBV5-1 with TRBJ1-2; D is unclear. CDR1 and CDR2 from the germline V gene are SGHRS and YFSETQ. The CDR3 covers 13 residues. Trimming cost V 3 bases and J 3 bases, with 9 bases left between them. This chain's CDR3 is CASSSGRDYGYTF. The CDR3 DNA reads TGCGCCAGCAGCTCCGGACGGGACTATGGCTACACCTTC.

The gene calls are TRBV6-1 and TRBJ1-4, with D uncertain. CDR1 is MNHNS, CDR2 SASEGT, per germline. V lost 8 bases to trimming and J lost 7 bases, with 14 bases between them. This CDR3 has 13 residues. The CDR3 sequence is CASGPGFGEKLFF. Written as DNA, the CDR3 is TGTGCCAGCGGTCCGGGTTTTGGTGAAAAACTGTTTTTT.

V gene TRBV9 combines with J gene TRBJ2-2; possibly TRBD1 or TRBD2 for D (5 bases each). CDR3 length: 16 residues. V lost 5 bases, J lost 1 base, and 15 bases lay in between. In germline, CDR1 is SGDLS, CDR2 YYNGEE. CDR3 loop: CASSSWGTENTGELFF. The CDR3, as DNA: TGTGCCAGCAGTAGTTGGGGGACGGAGAACACCGGGGAGCTGTTTTTT. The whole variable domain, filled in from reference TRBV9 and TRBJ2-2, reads DSGVTQTPKHLITATGQRVTLRCSPRSGDLSVYWYQQSLDQGLQFLIQYYNGEERAKGNILERFSAQQFPDLHSELNLSSLELGDSALYFCASSSWGTENTGELFFGEGSRLTVL.

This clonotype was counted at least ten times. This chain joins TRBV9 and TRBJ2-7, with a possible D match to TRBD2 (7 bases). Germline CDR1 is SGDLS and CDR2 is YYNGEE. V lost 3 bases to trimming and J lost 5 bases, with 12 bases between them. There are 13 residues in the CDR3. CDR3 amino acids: CASSAGGLNEQYF. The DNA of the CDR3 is TGTGCCAGCAGCGCCGGGGGGCTGAACGAGCAGTACTTC. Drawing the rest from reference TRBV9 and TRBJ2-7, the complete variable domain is DSGVTQTPKHLITATGQRVTLRCSPRSGDLSVYWYQQSLDQGLQFLIQYYNGEERAKGNILERFSAQQFPDLHSELNLSSLELGDSALYFCASSAGGLNEQYFGPGTRLTVT.

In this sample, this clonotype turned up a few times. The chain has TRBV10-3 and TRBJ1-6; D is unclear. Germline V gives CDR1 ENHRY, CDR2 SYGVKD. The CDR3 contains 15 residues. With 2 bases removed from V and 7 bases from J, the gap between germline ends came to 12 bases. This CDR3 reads CAISELDGLNSPLHF. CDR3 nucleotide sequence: TGTGCCATCAGTGAGCTTGACGGACTCAATTCACCCCTCCACTTT.

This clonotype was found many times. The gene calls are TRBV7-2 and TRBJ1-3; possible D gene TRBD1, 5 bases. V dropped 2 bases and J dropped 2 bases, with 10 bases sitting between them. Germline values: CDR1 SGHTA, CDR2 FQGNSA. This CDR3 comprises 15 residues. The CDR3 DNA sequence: TGTGCCAGCAGCTTAAGTCCGGGGGCTGGAAACACCATATATTTT. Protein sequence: CASSLSPGAGNTIYF.

The CDR3 DNA reads TGTGCTAGTGGTTCCTCGGCGGGAAACACCATATATTTT. Amino acid sequence: CASGSSAGNTIYF. The J gene is TRBJ1-3, the V gene TRBV12-5; D gene ambiguous. V was pared by 4 bases and J by 4 bases, with 8 bases between. The CDR3 is 13 amino acids. CDR1 and CDR2 from the germline V gene are LGHNT and FRNRAP.

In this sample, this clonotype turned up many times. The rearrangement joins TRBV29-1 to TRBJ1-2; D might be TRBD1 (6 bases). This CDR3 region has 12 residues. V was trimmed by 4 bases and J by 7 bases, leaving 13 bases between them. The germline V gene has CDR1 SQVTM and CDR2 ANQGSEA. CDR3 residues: CSVGQVQGGYTF. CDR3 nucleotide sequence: TGCAGCGTTGGACAGGTACAGGGTGGCTACACCTTC.

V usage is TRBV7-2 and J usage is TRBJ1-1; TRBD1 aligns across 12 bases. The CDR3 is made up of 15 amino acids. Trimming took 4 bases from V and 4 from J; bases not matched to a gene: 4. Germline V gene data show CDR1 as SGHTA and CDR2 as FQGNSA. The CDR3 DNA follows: TGTGCCAGCAGCTCGACGGGACAGGGGGCCACTGAAGCTTTCTTT. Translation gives CASSSTGQGATEAFF.

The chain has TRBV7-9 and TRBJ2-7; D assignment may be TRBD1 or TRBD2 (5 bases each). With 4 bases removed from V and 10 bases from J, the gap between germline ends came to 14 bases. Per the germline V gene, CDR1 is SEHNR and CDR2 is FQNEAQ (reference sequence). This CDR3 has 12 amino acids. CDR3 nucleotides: TGTGCCAGCAGCTCGGGACGGATGTACCAGTACTTC. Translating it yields CASSSGRMYQYF.

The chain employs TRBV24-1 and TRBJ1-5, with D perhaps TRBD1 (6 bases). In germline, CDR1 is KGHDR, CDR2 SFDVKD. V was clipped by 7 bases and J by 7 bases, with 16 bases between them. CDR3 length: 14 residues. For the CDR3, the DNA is TGTGCCACCAGAGACAGGAGGATTGAACAGCCCCAGCATTTT. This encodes CATRDRRIEQPQHF.

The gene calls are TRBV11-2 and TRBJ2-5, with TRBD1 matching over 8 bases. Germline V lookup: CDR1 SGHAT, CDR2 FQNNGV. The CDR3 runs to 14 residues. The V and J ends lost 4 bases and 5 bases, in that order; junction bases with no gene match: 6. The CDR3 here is CASSSGTGGETQYF. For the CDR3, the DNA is TGTGCCAGCAGCTCCGGGACAGGTGGGGAGACCCAGTACTTC.